Listed below are T cell receptor beta chains from one sample, sequenced in a study of T cells in Graves' hyperthyroidism and ophthalmopathy. MiXCR, run by TCRdb on the multiplex PCR reads, gives a single entry per CDR3 protein. This table holds some 720,000 distinct CDR3 sequences, around 17% found once. Sequencing was performed on blood. Receptors originate from a man younger than 35 with Graves' hyperthyroidism. CDR3s include the opening cysteine and the closing phenylalanine or tryptophan.

J | V | CDR3
TRBJ2-5 | TRBV30 | CAGAWGPGTQYF
TRBJ2-6 | TRBV6-1 | CASSEGAGANVLTF
TRBJ1-2 | TRBV9 | CASSVYQGDEANYGYTF
TRBJ2-4 | TRBV12-3/TRBV12-4 | CASSSRVKNIQYF
TRBJ2-7 | TRBV20-1 | CSAKRTGVYEQYF
TRBJ1-5 | TRBV6-2/TRBV6-3 | CASSLTGRGQPQHF
TRBJ2-7 | TRBV14 | CASSQRSGGMYEQYF
TRBJ2-3 | TRBV28 | CASSSTAGGTDTQYF
TRBJ2-3 | TRBV7-9 | CASSLSGLAGSTDTQYF
TRBJ2-7 | TRBV13 | CASSLQVGANYEQYF